This TCR beta chain was found in a study of T cell repertoires in cytomegalovirus infection (dated by TCRdb to about 2019). Study-level background: The peptide stimulations were aimed at well-studied HLA-B-restricted epitopes as well as recently identified HLA-C-restricted CMV epitopes, whose presentation resists viral immunomodulation. Donor HLA type was relevant to the analysis, as public TCR beta signatures indicated carriage of CMV infection together with the matching HLA type.

The treatment or condition tag for this specimen amounts to: in vitro stimulation with specific CMV peptide epitopes to enrich CMV-specific T cells. Summary of the overall study and its limitations: In the ex vivo response, HLA-C-restricted CMV-specific TCR beta clonotypes were dominant, and in two of eight donors the single most frequent clonotype came from this HLA-C-restricted group. Cumulative frequency of public TCR beta family members discriminated carriers of CMV infection plus the relevant HLA type in this cohort and an independent 352-donor cohort.

A few counts support this clonotype. Its binding antigen is unknown. The sample holds no much larger clone one base away, and base qualities are not on file. The sequencer was an Illumina HiSeq 1500. TCRdb's own reprocessing of the public reads used fastp at Q25 and MiXCR and kept productive beta chains. Rows merge per CDR3 protein into single entries with the most common DNA and genes. The table for this sample lists about 220,000 distinct CDR3 sequences; 35% to 45% of them were counted only once. The top ten clones comprise approximately 60% of the sample. The CDR3 runs 12 residues from the cysteine to the phenylalanine. Only the CDR3 DNA is retained, 36 bases long and in frame from the first base. The germline ends are 9 bases apart after V is trimmed by 5 bases and J by 5 bases.

This clonotype was sampled from a human donor in good health (CMV status not recorded). Some clones in this sample may be carry-over from other donors' samples. The rearrangement joined TRBV12-3 or TRBV12-4 to TRBJ1-1, with the D gene not clear enough to name. Sequenced here: CD8+ T cells from cultured PBMCs, sampled from culture after CMV antigen stimulation. The CDR3 here reads CASSMAGTEAFF. The nucleotide sequence reads TGTGCCAGCAGTATGGCGGGGACTGAAGCTTTCTTT.